The rows below give T cell receptor beta chains drawn from one sample of a study of shared clonotypes between healthy human individuals. Sequencing used immunoSEQ multiplex PCR; TCRdb keeps in-frame clones, though not all of them. This table holds about 1.1 million clones, 78% found once. Sequencing input: memory CD4+ T cells from PBMCs. These receptors were taken from a man between 18 and 35 years old in good health. Some clones in this sample may be carry-over from other donors' samples. The CDR3 runs from the conserved cysteine through the conserved F or W.

v_call | cdr3_length | cdr3_aa
TRBV6-1 | 13 | CASSNYRNQPQHF
TRBV4-2 | 13 | CASSAIRADEQYF
TRBV19 | 16 | CASRNLAGGVGGELFF
TRBV6-5 | 15 | CASSYVGVMNTEAFF
TRBV28 | 13 | CASSLLRAGELFF
TRBV4-1 | 18 | CASSQGSGDSYMNTEAFF
TRBV7-8 | 15 | CASSLGPGLNQPQHF
TRBV9 | 15 | CASSIGLAGGETQYF
TRBV19 | 13 | CASANSGGDGYTF
TRBV28 | 13 | CASSPPGTYGYTF
TRBV6-1 | 14 | CASRPGPSYNEQFF
TRBV10-3 | 14 | CAISDRVLLTEAFF
TRBV9 | 15 | CASSVGSGINIWQFF
TRBV18 | 14 | CASSPLPDNYGYTF
TRBV6-5 | 14 | CASSYRDRVYGYTF
TRBV12-5 | 17 | CASGLGLAGVVGETQYF
TRBV19 | 13 | CASSGTGGLEQYF